One and the same sample provided the 5 T cell receptor beta chains below, sequenced in a study of blood T cell repertoires in COVID-19. TCRdb keeps only in-frame clones here, not all; method: immunoSEQ multiplex PCR. The repertoire has about 180,000 clones, around 87% of them found once; the top ten carry roughly 2.6%. Sequencing input: peripheral blood. The receptors here all came from a man in his forties or fifties with active or convalescent COVID-19.

The J gene is TRBJ1-4, the V gene TRBV15; 7 bases map to TRBD1. CDR1 and CDR2 from the germline V gene are LNHNV and YYDKDF (reference sequence). CDR3 length: 13 amino acids. Trimming at V came to 8 bases and at J to 8 bases, leaving 8 bases not matched to a gene. This CDR3 is CATRGQVGEKLFF. The CDR3 bases are TGTGCCACCCGAGGACAGGTTGGGGAAAAACTGTTTTTT.

The CDR3 region is CASSSGSTEAFF. In DNA, the CDR3 is TGTGCCAGCAGTTCGGGTAGCACTGAAGCTTTCTTT. The V gene is TRBV28, the J gene TRBJ1-1; D gene unclear. V dropped 4 bases and J dropped 4 bases, with 7 bases sitting between them. Germline loops: CDR1 MDHEN, CDR2 SYDVKM. CDR3 size: 12 residues.

J is TRBJ2-7 and V is TRBV6-6; 8 bases agree with TRBD1. This CDR3 comprises 16 residues. Germline values: CDR1 MNHNY, CDR2 SVGAGI (reference sequence). Trimming took 5 bases from V and 1 from J; bases not matched to a gene: 10. The CDR3 loop reads CASSRQQGVTSYEQYF. CDR3 in DNA: TGTGCCAGCAGTCGACAACAGGGGGTCACTTCCTACGAGCAGTACTTC.

J is TRBJ2-7 and V is TRBV9; D is unclear. The length of the CDR3 is 13 residues. Germline CDR1 is SGDLS and CDR2 is YYNGEE. The ends were cut back, 1 base at V and 3 bases at J, with 8 bases in the middle. CDR3 sequence: CASSVTPNYEQYF. The CDR3 coding sequence is TGTGCCAGCAGCGTAACTCCGAACTACGAGCAGTACTTC.

This rearrangement joins TRBV9 to TRBJ1-1, with 9 bases that match TRBD1. The V gene end was trimmed by 4 bases and the J gene end by 11 bases; junction bases not matched to a gene: 9. The CDR3 contains 13 residues. The germline gives CDR1 SGDLS, CDR2 YYNGEE. The CDR3 DNA reads as TGTGCCAGCAGCTCCGGGACAGGGCTTGGGGCTTTCTTT. This encodes CASSSGTGLGAFF.